This is a list of T cell receptor beta chains from one sample in a study of blood T cell repertoires in COVID-19. TCRdb keeps only in-frame clones here, not all; method: immunoSEQ multiplex PCR. Counted here are roughly 190,000 clones, roughly 80% occurring once; the ten biggest clones make up approximately 6.9%. The sample consisted of peripheral blood. The origin of the receptors is a man aged 55 to 69 with acute or convalescent COVID-19. Each CDR3 is given with its conserved first and last residue. A D gene is named only where the DNA matches it firmly. A row's size may be missing; if present it is once, few, many or a size class.

TRBJ1-2 TRBV7-9 once - TGTGCCAGCAGCTTAGCCCTAATCCTTTATGGCTACACCTTC CASSLALILYGYTF
TRBJ1-3 TRBV27 - - TGTGCCAGCAGTTTAACCGGGGGGTGGGGTGGAAACACCATATATTTT CASSLTGGWGGNTIYF
TRBJ1-2 TRBV5-1 - TRBD1 TGCGCCAGCAGCCCGCCGGGACAGGGTTTCTATGGCTACACCTTC CASSPPGQGFYGYTF
TRBJ2-3 TRBV25-1 - TRBD1 TGTGCCAGCAGTGAAATGAGGGGACAGAGCACAGATACGCAGTATTTT CASSEMRGQSTDTQYF
TRBJ2-7 TRBV4-2 - TRBD2 TGTGCCAGCAGCCAACATGTAGCGGGTGGATCCTCCTACGAGCAGTACTTC CASSQHVAGGSSYEQYF
TRBJ1-2 TRBV19 - - TGTGCCAGTAGTATAGATTTAGAGGGTAAGGCCTATGGCTACACCTTC CASSIDLEGKAYGYTF
TRBJ1-2 TRBV10-3 - - TGTGCCATCAGCCCCTTGGCGGGGGAAGTTGGCTACACCTTC CAISPLAGEVGYTF
TRBJ2-1 TRBV18 few TRBD2 TGTGCCAGCTCACCCGGGCTAGCGGGGGACAATGAGCAGTTCTTC CASSPGLAGDNEQFF
TRBJ2-7 TRBV18 - - TGTGCCAGCTCACCATCTCAGGCGCGGGAAGAGCAGTACTTC CASSPSQAREEQYF
TRBJ2-1 TRBV3-1/TRBV3-2 - - TGTGCCAGCAGCCCCCCCGGGGAGCCTCAGTTCTTC CASSPPGEPQFF
TRBJ1-6 TRBV7-9 - - TGTGCCAGCAGCTCATACCGGGAGGCCTCACCCCTCCACTTT CASSSYREASPLHF
TRBJ1-1 TRBV10-3 - - TGTGCCACCTTGCAAGTAGAGGGCACCGTTGAAGCTTTCTTT CATLQVEGTVEAFF
TRBJ1-2 TRBV6-5 - - TGTGCCAGCAGTTATAATTTGGGCAACTATGGCTACACCTTC CASSYNLGNYGYTF
TRBJ1-2 TRBV19 - TRBD1 TGTGCCAGTAGTGTCGGGACAGGGGCTAACTATGGCTACACCTTC CASSVGTGANYGYTF
TRBJ1-5 TRBV7-8 - - TGTGCCAGCAGCCCCGCTCCCGTAGGGGTTCAGCCCCAGCATTTT CASSPAPVGVQPQHF
TRBJ1-4 TRBV27 once TRBD1 TGTGCCAGCAGTTCTATAACAGGGGGCGAAAAACTGTTTTTT CASSSITGGEKLFF
TRBJ2-3 TRBV6-1 few TRBD2 TGTGCCAGCAGTGAATCGCGGGAGTGGGCCCCAGATACGCAGTATTTT CASSESREWAPDTQYF
TRBJ2-1 TRBV5-1 - - TGCGCCAGCAGCTTGAAACAGCCAGGGGTCAATGAGCAGTTCTTC CASSLKQPGVNEQFF
TRBJ1-2 TRBV7-2 - TRBD1 TGTGCCAGCAGCTTAGTAGGTGGACAGGCCAACTATGGCTACACCTTC CASSLVGGQANYGYTF
TRBJ1-2 TRBV4-2 once TRBD1 TGTGCCAGCAGCCTCTCTGGACAGGGTTTAGTTGGCTACACCTTC CASSLSGQGLVGYTF
TRBJ2-3 TRBV5-4 once - TGTGCCAGCAGCCCGAACAGGGATACGCAGTATTTT CASSPNRDTQYF
TRBJ2-1 TRBV6-4 - TRBD2 TGTGCCAGCAGTGAACTAGCGGGACGTGCTCAGCAGTTCTTC CASSELAGRAQQFF
TRBJ2-1 TRBV2 - TRBD2 TGTGCCAGCAGTGACCCACTAGCGGGGGGCAGGCATGAGCAGTTCTTC CASSDPLAGGRHEQFF
TRBJ2-5 TRBV7-2 - TRBD2 TGTGCCAGCAGCTTAGGGGGACTAGCGGGAGAGACCCAGTACTTC CASSLGGLAGETQYF
TRBJ2-3 TRBV24-1 - TRBD2 TGTGCCACCAGTGATACCGAGACCATAGCGGGGGGCACAGATACGCAGTATTTT CATSDTETIAGGTDTQYF
TRBJ2-2 TRBV2 - - TGTGCCAGTAGACTAGGGGTGGGGACCGGGGAGCTGTTTTTT CASRLGVGTGELFF
TRBJ2-3 TRBV7-2 - - TGTGCCAGCAGCTTAGACAGCGGAGCCCGGGCAGATACGCAGTATTTT CASSLDSGARADTQYF
TRBJ1-2 TRBV5-1 - - TGCGCCAGCAGCTTCGGGGAGGGCCGCTATGGCTACACCTTC CASSFGEGRYGYTF
TRBJ2-7 TRBV14 - - TGTGCCAGCAGCGCCCTAAGAATGCCCGAGCAGTACTTC CASSALRMPEQYF
TRBJ1-3 TRBV6-1 once - TGTGCCAGCAGTGAAGCCGGGGGAAACACCATATATTTT CASSEAGGNTIYF
TRBJ2-1 TRBV29-1 - TRBD1 TGCAGCGTTGAAAGGCGGGACAGGGGCAAAGATGAGCAGTTCTTC CSVERRDRGKDEQFF
TRBJ1-2 TRBV25-1 few - TGTGCCAGCAGTGAAACAGGGACCTATGGCTACACCTTC CASSETGTYGYTF
TRBJ1-2 TRBV9 - - TGTGCCAGCAGCACAGGTGGAGTGGGTGACCACTATGGCTACACCTTC CASSTGGVGDHYGYTF
TRBJ1-5 TRBV30 - - TGTGCCTGGGCGGGACGACTGTTCAATCAGCCCCAGCATTTT CAWAGRLFNQPQHF
TRBJ2-7 TRBV7-2 - - TGTGCCAGCAGCCGTACCTACGAGCAGTACTTC CASSRTYEQYF
TRBJ2-1 TRBV29-1 - TRBD2 TGCAGCGCTGAGAGTATAGCGGGAGTTCATGAGCAGTTCTTC CSAESIAGVHEQFF
TRBJ2-7 TRBV9 - - TGTGCCGCAGTTCCCCGGACAGACTCCTACGAGCAGTACTTC CAAVPRTDSYEQYF
TRBJ2-1 TRBV2 few TRBD1 TGTGCCAGCAGTGGAGGACAGGCGGAGATCTACAATGAGCAGTTCTTC CASSGGQAEIYNEQFF
TRBJ2-7 TRBV7-8 - TRBD1 TGTGCCAGCAGCTGGGGGGACAGGGAATACGAGCAGTACTTC CASSWGDREYEQYF
TRBJ2-7 TRBV29-1 few - TGCAGCGTTGAGAGTGCGTCCGAGCAGTACTTC CSVESASEQYF
TRBJ1-1 TRBV30 - TRBD1 TGTGCCTGGGGGGGACAGCTGAACACTGAAGCTTTCTTT CAWGGQLNTEAFF
TRBJ2-1 TRBV27 - TRBD2 TGTGCCAGCAGTCTTAGCGGGAGGTCCTACCGTTACTCCTACAATGAGCAGTTCTTC CASSLSGRSYRYSYNEQFF
TRBJ1-2 TRBV11-2 - - TGTGCCAGCAGCTTAGGGACAGCTAACTATGGCTACACCTTC CASSLGTANYGYTF
TRBJ2-7 TRBV12-3/TRBV12-4 - - TGTGCCAGCAGTTCCCGCTACGAGCAGTACTTC CASSSRYEQYF
TRBJ2-7 TRBV5-6 - TRBD1 TGTGCCAGCAGCTCCGGGACAGGGGTCGAGCAGTACTTC CASSSGTGVEQYF
TRBJ2-1 TRBV6-2/TRBV6-3 - - TGTGCCAGCAGTTACGACAAGATCTCCTACAATGAGCAGTTCTTC CASSYDKISYNEQFF
TRBJ1-5 TRBV10-3 - TRBD1 TGTGCCATCAACGACAGGGCGGGTAATCAGCCCCAGCATTTT CAINDRAGNQPQHF
TRBJ2-7 TRBV6-1 few TRBD2 TGTGCCAGCAGTGAGAGACTAGCGGGAGGTTGGCAGGCTTACGAGCAGTACTTC CASSERLAGGWQAYEQYF
TRBJ1-5 TRBV11-2 - - TGTGCCAGCAGCCAGTCCGGCAATCAGCCCCAGCATTTT CASSQSGNQPQHF